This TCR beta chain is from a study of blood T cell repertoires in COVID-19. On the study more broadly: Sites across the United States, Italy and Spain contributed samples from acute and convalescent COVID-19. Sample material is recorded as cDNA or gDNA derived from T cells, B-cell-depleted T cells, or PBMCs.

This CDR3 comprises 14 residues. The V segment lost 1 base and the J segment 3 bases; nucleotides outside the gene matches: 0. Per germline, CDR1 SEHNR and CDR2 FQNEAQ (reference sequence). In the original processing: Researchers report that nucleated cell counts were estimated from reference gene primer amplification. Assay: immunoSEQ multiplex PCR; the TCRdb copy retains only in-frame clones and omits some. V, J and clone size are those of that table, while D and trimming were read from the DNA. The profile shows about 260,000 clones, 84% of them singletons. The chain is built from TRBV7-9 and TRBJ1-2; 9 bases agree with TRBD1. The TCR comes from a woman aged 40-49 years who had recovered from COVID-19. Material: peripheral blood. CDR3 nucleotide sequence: TGTGCCAGCAGCTTAGGACAGGGGGACTATGGCTACACCTTC. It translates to CASSLGQGDYGYTF.